A selection of T cell receptor beta chains follows, all from one sample in a study of T cells after yellow fever vaccination. TCRdb independently ran MiXCR on the 5' RACE reads; one entry per CDR3 protein. The sample yields tens of thousands of distinct CDR3 sequences, 7% to 9% seen once. The specimen was CD8+ T cells sorted from PBMCs, collected around 15 days after the first yellow fever vaccination. The source is a man between 18 and 29 years old who received the YFV17D yellow fever vaccine. Each CDR3 is given without its conserved first and last residue. Clone size, where shown, is once, few, many, or a class for clones that have expanded.

many | 13 | TRBV12-3/TRBV12-4 | ASSFEGDYYNEQF
NA | 12 | TRBV28 | AISPGLRHNEQF
many | 12 | TRBV3-1 | ASSQEPSKAGQF
many | 12 | TRBV4-1 | ASSEGTGSYEQY
many | 15 | TRBV7-9 | ASSLNAVGTTNEKLF
NA | 15 | TRBV3-1 | ACTAGLSSPVGVEQY
many | 12 | TRBV4-3 | ASSQVVGDTEAF
NA | 8 | TRBV20-1 | SAITDTQY
many | 11 | TRBV5-1 | ASSLAANNEQF
NA | 11 | TRBV2 | ASSGGGLEEQF
NA | 14 | TRBV27 | ASSLFAGLWRETQY
many | 12 | TRBV29-1 | SVEQDLSFYGYT
many | 13 | TRBV2 | ASSDLDSSSYEQY
many | 12 | TRBV5-1 | ASSLWGQGDTQY
few | 16 | TRBV7-3 | ASSPKGTGDQFYNEQF
NA | 10 | TRBV12-3/TRBV12-4 | ASSPGWGRPT
few | 13 | TRBV19 | ASSAPDSEGYGYT
many | 10 | TRBV28 | ASSDESGEQY
many | 9 | TRBV12-3/TRBV12-4 | ASSGGTEAF
NA | 12 | TRBV25-1 | ASSEDGLRYEQY
many | 13 | TRBV20-1 | SAPSGTGDGYGYT
many | 10 | TRBV6-2/TRBV6-3 | ASSYLTETQY
many | 12 | TRBV4-1 | ASSQRSGRTEAF
many | 10 | TRBV10-3 | AISKDGDEQF
many | 13 | TRBV7-6 | ASSFWGVPADTQY
many | 13 | TRBV5-1 | ASSLDPGIDYGYT
many | 11 | TRBV7-6 | ASSSTGADTQY
many | 13 | TRBV7-9 | ASSLPAGGRDTQY
many | 12 | TRBV7-3 | ASSYGGGTDTQY
few | 10 | TRBV7-8 | ASSLGQSEQF
many | 15 | TRBV6-2/TRBV6-3 | ASSSLLAGNSKNIQY
many | 13 | TRBV7-6 | ASSLATGSTDTQY
many | 12 | TRBV12-3/TRBV12-4 | ASSLIGPQETQY
many | 15 | TRBV4-1 | ASSQRVRDRDSDTQY
many | 14 | TRBV15 | ATSRNRDSSYNEQF
many | 13 | TRBV7-9 | ASSLLFGENTEAF
many | 8 | TRBV12-5 | ASGLPEQF
many | 12 | TRBV24-1 | ATSDARLQETQY
many | 15 | TRBV4-1 | ASSRGVLGVGTDTQY
many | 12 | TRBV5-6 | ASSLVGDQDTQY
many | 13 | TRBV20-1 | SARGGARRNTEAF